This T cell receptor (beta chain) derives from a study of graft-versus-host responses after intestinal transplantation. Study conclusions and caveats: GvH clones appeared in recipient marrow, some first in ileum or blood.

Generated by immunoSEQ multiplex PCR, the TCRdb table keeps only in-frame clones and is missing some. The repertoire holds about 19,000 clones, with approximately 39% as singletons. Dividing CFSE-low CD3+CD4+ and CD3+CD8+ responders were isolated by sorting after the reaction. The sequences come from alloreactive CD4+ T cells from a mixed lymphocyte reaction culture, collected before transplantation. Subset indicated: CFSE-low proliferating T cells sorted from approximately six-day pre-transplant mixed lymphocyte reaction (GvH or HvG direction). This sequence was found in a human patient who was an organ donor for intestinal transplantation.

In DNA form, the CDR3 reads TGTGCCAGCAGCTTGGGGGGCGGGAGCACAGATACGCAGTATTTT. Translated, it gives CASSLGGGSTDTQYF. The genes are TRBV5-6 and TRBJ2-3; D may correspond to TRBD1 or TRBD2 (5 bases each). CDR1 and CDR2 (germline): SGHDT, YYEEEE. Trimming pared 0 bases from V and 0 bases from J, leaving 8 bases between. This CDR3 region has 15 residues.